This record concerns one TCR beta chain sequence. TRB rearrangements were amplified by multiplex PCR with BIOMED2 TRB-A/B primers. One entry per CDR3 protein, called by TCRdb with MiXCR from the multiplex PCR reads. The sample contains thousands of distinct CDR3 sequences, about a quarter of which appear only once. The V gene end was trimmed by 4 bases and the J gene end by 2 bases; junction bases not matched to a gene: 5. This CDR3 has 14 amino acids. Germline loops: CDR1 SEHNR, CDR2 FQNEAQ (reference sequence). These data belong to a study of T and B cells in COVID-19 patients. TRB was amplified from about 250-500 ng of blood genomic DNA.

The sample was blood. J is TRBJ2-7 and V is TRBV7-9; 7 positions agree with TRBD2. This receptor was taken from a human donor with active COVID-19. CDR3 sequence: CASSSAGVTYEQYF. CDR3 sequence (DNA): TGTGCCAGCAGCTCGGCGGGGGTAACCTACGAGCAGTACTTC.